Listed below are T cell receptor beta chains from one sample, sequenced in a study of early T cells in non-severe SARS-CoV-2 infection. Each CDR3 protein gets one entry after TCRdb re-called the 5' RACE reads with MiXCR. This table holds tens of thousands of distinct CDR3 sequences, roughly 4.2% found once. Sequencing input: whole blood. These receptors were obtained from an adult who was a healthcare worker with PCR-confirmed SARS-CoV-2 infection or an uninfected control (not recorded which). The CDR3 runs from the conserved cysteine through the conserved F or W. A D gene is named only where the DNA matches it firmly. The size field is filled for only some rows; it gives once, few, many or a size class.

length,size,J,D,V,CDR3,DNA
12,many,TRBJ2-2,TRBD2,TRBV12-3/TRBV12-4,CASRGGPGELFF,TGTGCCAGCAGGGGAGGGCCGGGGGAGCTGTTTTTT
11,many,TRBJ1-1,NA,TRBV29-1,CSVDSYTEAFF,TGCAGCGTTGACTCGTACACTGAAGCTTTCTTT
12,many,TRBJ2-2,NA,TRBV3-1,CASSQESGELFF,TGTGCCAGCAGCCAAGAGAGTGGGGAGCTGTTTTTT
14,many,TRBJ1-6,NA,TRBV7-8,CASSLYDTLRPLHF,TGTGCCAGCAGCTTATACGACACCCTTCGCCCCCTCCACTTT
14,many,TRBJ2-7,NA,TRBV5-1,CASSLASTSYEQYF,TGCGCCAGCAGCTTGGCCAGTACCTCCTACGAGCAGTACTTC
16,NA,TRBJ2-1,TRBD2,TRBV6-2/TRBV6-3,CASSYGPGLAEWEQFF,TGTGCCAGCAGTTACGGTCCGGGACTAGCCGAGTGGGAGCAGTTCTTC
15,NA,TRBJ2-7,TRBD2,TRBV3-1,CASSPQTSGTYERYF,TGTGCCAGCAGCCCGCAAACTAGCGGGACGTACGAGCGGTACTTC
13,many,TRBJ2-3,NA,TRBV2,CASRRDSTDTQYF,TGTGCCAGCAGGCGGGACAGCACAGATACGCAGTATTTT
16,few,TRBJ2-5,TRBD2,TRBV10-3,CAISDSVRGGQETQYF,TGTGCCATCAGTGACTCGGTGCGGGGGGGACAAGAGACCCAGTACTTC
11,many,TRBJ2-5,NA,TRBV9,CASSVEETQYF,TGTGCCAGCAGCGTCGAAGAGACCCAGTACTTC
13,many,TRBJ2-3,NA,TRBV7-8,CASSLENPDTQYF,TGTGCCAGCAGCTTAGAAAACCCGGATACGCAGTATTTT
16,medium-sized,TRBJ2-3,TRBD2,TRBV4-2,CASSQEERGGQDTQYF,TGTGCCAGCAGCCAAGAAGAGCGGGGGGGCCAAGATACGCAGTATTTT
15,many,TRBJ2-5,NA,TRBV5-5,CASSLVGGRRETQYF,TGTGCCAGCAGCTTGGTGGGGGGCAGGAGAGAGACCCAGTACTTC
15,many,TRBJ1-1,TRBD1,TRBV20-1,CSARDSRGWNTEAFF,TGCAGTGCTAGAGATTCCAGGGGGTGGAACACTGAAGCTTTCTTT
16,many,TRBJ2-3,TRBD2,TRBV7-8,CASSSQTSGGTDTQYF,TGTGCCAGTAGCTCACAAACTAGCGGGGGCACAGATACGCAGTATTTT
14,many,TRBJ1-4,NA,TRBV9,CASSVAPINEKLFF,TGTGCCAGCAGCGTAGCGCCGATTAATGAAAAACTGTTTTTT
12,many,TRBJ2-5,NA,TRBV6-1,CASSDYIETQYF,TGTGCCAGCAGTGATTATATAGAGACCCAGTACTTC
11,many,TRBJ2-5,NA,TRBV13,CASSFRDHQYF,TGTGCCAGCAGCTTCCGGGACCATCAGTACTTC
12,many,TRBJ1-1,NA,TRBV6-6,CASSYDSPEAFF,TGTGCCAGCAGTTACGACAGCCCTGAAGCTTTCTTT
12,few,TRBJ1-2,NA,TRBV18,CASSPDREGYTF,TGTGCCAGCTCACCGGACAGAGAAGGCTACACCTTC
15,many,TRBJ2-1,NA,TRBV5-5,CASSLDSPSRDEQFF,TGTGCCAGCAGTTTAGACAGTCCATCACGGGATGAGCAGTTCTTC
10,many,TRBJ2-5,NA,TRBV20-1,CSAPQTTQYF,TGCAGTGCCCCTCAAACGACCCAGTACTTC
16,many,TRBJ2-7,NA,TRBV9,CASSPTGLLSPYEQYF,TGTGCCAGCAGCCCCACCGGACTTCTTAGCCCATACGAGCAGTACTTC
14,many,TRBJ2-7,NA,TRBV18,CASSPGITNYEQYF,TGTGCCAGCTCACCAGGTATCACGAACTACGAGCAGTACTTC
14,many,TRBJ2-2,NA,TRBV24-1,CATSVGKNTGELFF,TGTGCCACCAGTGTCGGGAAGAACACCGGGGAGCTGTTTTTT
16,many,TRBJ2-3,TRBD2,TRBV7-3,CASSSRLAGTTDTQYF,TGTGCCAGCAGCTCACGACTAGCGGGAACCACAGATACGCAGTATTTT
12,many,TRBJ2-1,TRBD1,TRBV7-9,CASNRGGNEQFF,TGTGCCAGCAACAGGGGTGGCAATGAGCAGTTCTTC
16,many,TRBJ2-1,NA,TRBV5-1,CASSSLVGLGYNEQFF,TGCGCCAGCAGCTCCCTTGTGGGTCTGGGGTACAATGAGCAGTTCTTC
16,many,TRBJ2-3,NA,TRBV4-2,CASSPQRRTITDTQYF,TGTGCCAGCAGCCCCCAGCGGCGGACAATCACAGATACGCAGTATTTT
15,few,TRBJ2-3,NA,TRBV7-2,CASSLGGRARDTQYF,TGTGCCAGCAGCTTAGGGGGCAGGGCGAGAGATACGCAGTATTTT
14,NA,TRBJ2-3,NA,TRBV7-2,CASSPTRPTDTQYF,TGTGCCAGCAGCCCAACTAGGCCCACAGATACGCAGTATTTT
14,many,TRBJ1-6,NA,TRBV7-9,CASSLVGQSFTLHF,TGTGCCAGCAGCTTAGTGGGGCAGAGTTTCACCCTCCACTTT
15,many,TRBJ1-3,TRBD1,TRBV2,CASSEQGAGGNTIYF,TGTGCCAGCAGTGAACAGGGGGCCGGTGGAAACACCATATATTTT
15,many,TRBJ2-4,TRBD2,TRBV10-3,CAISAGTSGGGIQYF,TGTGCCATCAGTGCCGGGACTAGCGGGGGTGGCATTCAGTACTTC
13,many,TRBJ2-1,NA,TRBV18,CASSPARFGEQFF,TGTGCCAGCTCACCAGCTCGATTTGGGGAGCAGTTCTTC
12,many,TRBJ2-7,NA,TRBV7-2,CASSHEPHEQYF,TGTGCCAGCAGCCACGAACCCCACGAGCAGTACTTC
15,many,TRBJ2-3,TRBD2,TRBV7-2,CASSLSWTSGGTQYF,TGTGCCAGCAGCTTAAGTTGGACTAGCGGGGGGACGCAGTATTTT
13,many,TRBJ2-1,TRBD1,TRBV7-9,CASSLSGGREQFF,TGTGCCAGCAGCTTATCAGGGGGCCGTGAGCAGTTCTTC
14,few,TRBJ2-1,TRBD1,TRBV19,CASTGTGTYNEQFF,TGTGCCAGTACCGGGACAGGGACCTACAATGAGCAGTTCTTC
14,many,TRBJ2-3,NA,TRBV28,CASSFLSGTDTQYF,TGTGCCAGCAGTTTTCTGTCTGGCACAGATACGCAGTATTTT
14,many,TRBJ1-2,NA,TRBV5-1,CASSADATGYGYTF,TGCGCCAGCAGCGCTGACGCTACGGGCTATGGCTACACCTTC
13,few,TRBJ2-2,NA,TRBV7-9,CASSRLSTGELFF,TGTGCCAGCAGCCGCCTTTCGACCGGGGAGCTGTTTTTT